This T cell receptor beta chain was sequenced in a study of regulatory and conventional T cells in RAG deficiency. Whole-study results and caveats: Compared with controls, unique Treg TCR beta sequences dropped around 110-fold in Omenn syndrome and CID/AS. Shorter CDR3s in all patient subsets; >75% Treg-Tconv overlap in Omenn.

This clone was observed a handful of times. As yet, its antigen is unknown. V lost 4 bases and J 6 bases, leaving 12 bases between the germline ends. CDR1 is SGHDN, CDR2 FVKESK, per germline. The CDR3 runs to 13 residues. Some clones are missing from TCRdb's copy, which holds only in-frame ones; the method was immunoSEQ multiplex PCR. The sample yields about 46,000 clones, approximately 90% seen once. Blood CD4+ CD25-low CD127-high conventional T cells supplied the genomic DNA template. In addition, the sample was reused for a study of regulatory T cells. Per that study: The PCR used 52 TRBV and 13 TRBJ primers. In patients, unique TRB V-J pairs were restricted and V/J usage skewed, especially in Tregs.

This clonotype originated in a human donor in good health. V gene TRBV14 combines with J gene TRBJ1-1, with no clear D. The sample consisted of CD4+ effector T cells sorted from blood. The CDR3 reads CASSRLAGSEAFF. DNA of the CDR3: TGTGCCAGCAGCCGATTAGCAGGTTCTGAAGCTTTCTTT.